The 9 T cell receptor beta chains given below trace back to one sample, sequenced in a study of T cell repertoires in cytomegalovirus infection. Using its own MiXCR run on the reads, TCRdb lists one record per CDR3 protein. The repertoire holds some 500,000 distinct CDR3 sequences, around two fifths seen once, with about 48% in the top ten. No antigen is known for these receptors. The material sequenced was cultured PBMCs, taken from culture after CMV antigen stimulation. These receptor sequences come from a human donor in good health (CMV status not recorded). Some clones in this sample may be carry-over from other donors' samples.

This clonotype is a singleton in its sample. The rearrangement uses TRBV7-2 and TRBJ1-6; D is uncertain. Germline values: CDR1 SGHTA, CDR2 FQGNSA. Trimming took off 4 bases at V and 9 bases at J, with 4 bases between the two ends. This CDR3 comprises 11 residues. The CDR3 spells CASSSGSPLHF. The CDR3 DNA follows: TGTGCCAGCAGCTCCGGTTCACCCCTCCACTTT.

The rearrangement uses TRBV2 and TRBJ2-2; D possibly corresponds to TRBD1 (5 bases). Trimming left V 4 bases short and J 1 base short, with 19 bases between. The CDR3 covers 18 residues. CDR1 is SNHLY and CDR2 is FYNNEI in the germline V gene. The CDR3 coding sequence is TGTGCCAGCAGTGGAGGATTGGGGCTTACGGTGAACACCGGGGAGCTGTTTTTT. Translated: CASSGGLGLTVNTGELFF.

The table lists this clonotype with a few counts. This CDR3 reads CASSLSAGGVYRSGNTIYF. The CDR3 DNA sequence: TGTGCCAGCAGCTTATCGGCAGGGGGCGTATATCGCTCTGGAAACACCATATATTTT. The V and J genes are TRBV7-8 and TRBJ1-3, with 8 nucleotides matching TRBD1. This CDR3 spans 19 amino acids. The V gene end was trimmed by 2 bases and the J gene end by 0 bases; junction bases not matched to a gene: 12. Germline V CDR1 and CDR2: SGHVS, FQNEAQ.

This clonotype was observed a handful of times. For the CDR3, the DNA is TGTGCCAGCGCGGGTCAGGGACACACCGGGGAGCTGTTTTTT. As protein: CASAGQGHTGELFF. The gene calls are TRBV7-2 and TRBJ2-2; tentatively, D is TRBD1 or TRBD2 (5 bases each). CDR1 and CDR2 from the germline V gene are SGHTA and FQGNSA. V shed 8 bases and J shed 3 bases, with 13 bases lying between them. The CDR3 is 14 residues long.

This clonotype was counted between two and nine times. This chain joins TRBV7-2 and TRBJ2-2, with TRBD2 identical over 12 bases. Germline CDR1 and CDR2: SGHTA and FQGNSA. CDR3 length: 17 amino acids. The V and J ends lost 5 bases and 0 bases, in that order; junction bases with no gene match: 4. CDR3 sequence (DNA): TGTGCCAGCAGCCCCAGACTAGCGGGAGCGAACACCGGGGAGCTGTTTTTT. Translated, it gives CASSPRLAGANTGELFF.

This clonotype has only a few counts. The rearrangement uses TRBV6-1 and TRBJ1-3; 9 nucleotides agree with TRBD1. The trim removed 8 bases at V and 1 base at J, leaving 6 bases unmatched. In germline, CDR1 is MNHNS, CDR2 SASEGT. CDR3 size: 15 residues. The CDR3 protein is CASALGTGSGNTIYF. DNA for the CDR3: TGTGCCAGCGCCCTTGGGACAGGGTCTGGAAACACCATATATTTT.

This clonotype was counted only a few times. Here the CDR3 DNA reads TGTGCCAGCAGCTTAGTTAGGACTAGTGCCGATACGCAGTATTTT. This codes for CASSLVRTSADTQYF. This sequence joins TRBV7-2 and TRBJ2-3; TRBD2 matches 7 bases. The CDR3 is 15 amino acids. V lost 1 base, J lost 6 bases, and 7 bases stayed unmatched. Germline V gene lookup returns CDR1 SGHTA and CDR2 FQGNSA.

The chain has TRBV2 and TRBJ1-1, with D maybe TRBD1 (6 bases). This CDR3 region has 14 residues. Between the trimmed V and J ends, which lost 6 bases and 4 bases, there was a span of 15 bases. Germline V gene lookup returns CDR1 SNHLY and CDR2 FYNNEI. DNA for the CDR3: TGTGCCAGCAGCAAATGGACAGAAGGCACTGAAGCTTTCTTT. Protein product: CASSKWTEGTEAFF. Full variable domain (remainder filled in from reference TRBV2 and TRBJ1-1): EPEVTQTPSHQVTQMGQEVILRCVPISNHLYFYWYRQILGQKVEFLVSFYNNEISEKSEIFDDQFSVERPDGSNFTLKIRSTKLEDSAMYFCASSKWTEGTEAFFGQGTRLTVV.

V and J are TRBV27 and TRBJ2-7, with 7 positions matching TRBD2. Germline V gene data show CDR1 as MNHEY and CDR2 as SMNVEV (reference sequence). V shed 8 bases, J shed 4 bases, and the junction held 8 bases outside the gene matches. This CDR3 contains 13 residues. The CDR3: CASGAGEPYEQYF. In DNA form, the CDR3 reads TGTGCCAGCGGGGCGGGGGAGCCGTACGAGCAGTACTTC.